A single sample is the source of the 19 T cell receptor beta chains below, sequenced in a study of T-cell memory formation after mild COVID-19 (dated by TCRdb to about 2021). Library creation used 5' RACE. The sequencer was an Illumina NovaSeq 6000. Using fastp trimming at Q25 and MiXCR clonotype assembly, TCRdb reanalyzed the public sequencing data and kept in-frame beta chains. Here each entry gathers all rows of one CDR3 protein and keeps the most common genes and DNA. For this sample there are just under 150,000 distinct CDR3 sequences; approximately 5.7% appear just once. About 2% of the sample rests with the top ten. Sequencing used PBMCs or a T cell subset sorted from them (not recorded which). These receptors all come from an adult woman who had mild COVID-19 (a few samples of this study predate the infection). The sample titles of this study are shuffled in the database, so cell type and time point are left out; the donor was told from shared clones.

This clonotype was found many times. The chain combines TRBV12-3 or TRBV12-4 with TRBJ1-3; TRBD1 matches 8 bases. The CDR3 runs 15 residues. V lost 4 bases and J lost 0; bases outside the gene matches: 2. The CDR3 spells CASSSDRGSGNTIYF. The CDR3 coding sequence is TGTGCCAGCAGTTCTGACAGGGGCTCTGGAAACACCATATATTTT.

CDR3: CATSDAINTEAFF. In DNA, the CDR3 is TGTGCCACCAGTGATGCGATTAACACTGAAGCTTTCTTT. This chain connects TRBV24-1 to TRBJ1-1; no definite D call. Trimming left V 3 bases short and J 2 bases short, with 6 bases between. Germline lookup yields CDR1 KGHDR and CDR2 SFDVKD. The CDR3 runs to 13 residues.

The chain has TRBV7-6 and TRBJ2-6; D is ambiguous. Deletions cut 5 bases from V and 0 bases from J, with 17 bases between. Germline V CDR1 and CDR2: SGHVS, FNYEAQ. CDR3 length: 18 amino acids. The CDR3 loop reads CASSPGPPTSSGANVLTF. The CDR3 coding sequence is TGTGCCAGCAGCCCTGGGCCGCCTACATCCTCTGGGGCCAACGTCCTGACTTTC. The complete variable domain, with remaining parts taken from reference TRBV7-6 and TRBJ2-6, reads GAGVSQSPRYKVTKRGQDVALRCDPISGHVSLYWYRQALGQGPEFLTYFNYEAQQDKSGLPNDRFSAERPEGSISTLTIQRTEQRDSAMYRCASSPGPPTSSGANVLTFGAGSRLTVL.

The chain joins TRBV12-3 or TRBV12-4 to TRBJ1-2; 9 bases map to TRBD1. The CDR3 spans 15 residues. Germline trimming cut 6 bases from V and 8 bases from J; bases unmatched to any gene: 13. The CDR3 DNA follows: TGTGCCAGCAGGAGAGCGGGACAGGGTTTTTACGGCTACACCTTC. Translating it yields CASRRAGQGFYGYTF.

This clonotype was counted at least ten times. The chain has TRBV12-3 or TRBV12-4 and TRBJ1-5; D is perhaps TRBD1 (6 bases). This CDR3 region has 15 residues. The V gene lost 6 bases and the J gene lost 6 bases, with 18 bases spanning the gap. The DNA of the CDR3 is TGTGCCAGCAGCTCACAAGGGGGGGCGGCTCAGCCCCAGCATTTT. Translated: CASSSQGGAAQPQHF.

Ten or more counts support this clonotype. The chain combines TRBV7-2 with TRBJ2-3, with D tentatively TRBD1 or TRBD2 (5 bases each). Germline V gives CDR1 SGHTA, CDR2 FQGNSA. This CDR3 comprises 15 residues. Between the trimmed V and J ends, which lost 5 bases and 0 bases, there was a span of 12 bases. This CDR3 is CASSRDAFSTDTQYF. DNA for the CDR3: TGTGCCAGCAGCCGGGACGCCTTTAGCACAGATACGCAGTATTTT.

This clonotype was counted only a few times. CDR3 coding DNA: TGTGCCAGCGACGGGTATTCGACTGAAGCTTTCTTT. Translation gives CASDGYSTEAFF. The chain combines TRBV12-3 or TRBV12-4 with TRBJ1-1; D call uncertain. V was trimmed by 8 bases and J by 5 bases, leaving 12 bases between them. The CDR3 has 12 residues.

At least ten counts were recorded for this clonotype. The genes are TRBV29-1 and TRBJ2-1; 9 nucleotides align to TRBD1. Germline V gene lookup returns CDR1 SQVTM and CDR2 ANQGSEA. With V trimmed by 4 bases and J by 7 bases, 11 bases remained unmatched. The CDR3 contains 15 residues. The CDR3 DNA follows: TGCAGCGTTGGAGGACTGACAGGGGGTAGGAATGAGCAGTTCTTC. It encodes CSVGGLTGGRNEQFF.

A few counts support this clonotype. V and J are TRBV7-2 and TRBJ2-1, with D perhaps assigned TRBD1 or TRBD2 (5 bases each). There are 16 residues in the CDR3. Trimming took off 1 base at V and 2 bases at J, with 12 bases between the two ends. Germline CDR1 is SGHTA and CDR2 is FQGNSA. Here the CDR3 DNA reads TGTGCCAGCAGCTTAGGAGGGGAAGGACCCTACAATGAGCAGTTCTTC. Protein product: CASSLGGEGPYNEQFF.

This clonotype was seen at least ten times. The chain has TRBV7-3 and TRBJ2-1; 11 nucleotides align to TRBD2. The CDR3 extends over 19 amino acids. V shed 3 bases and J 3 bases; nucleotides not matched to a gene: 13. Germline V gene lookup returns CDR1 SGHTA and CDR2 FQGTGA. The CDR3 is CASSFRTLSGGADYNEQFF. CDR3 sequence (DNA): TGTGCCAGCAGCTTCCGTACCCTTAGCGGGGGGGCCGACTACAATGAGCAGTTCTTC.

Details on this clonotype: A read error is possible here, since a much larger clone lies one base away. CDR3 sequence reads: CASSSSGWDIQYF. CDR3 nucleotides: TGTGCCAGCAGCTCTTCGGGTTGGGACATTCAGTACTTC. The chain has TRBV7-2 and TRBJ2-4; D call uncertain. Looked up from germline, CDR1 is SGHTA and CDR2 is FQGNSA. Trimming pared 4 bases from V and 8 bases from J, leaving 12 bases between. This CDR3 contains 13 residues.

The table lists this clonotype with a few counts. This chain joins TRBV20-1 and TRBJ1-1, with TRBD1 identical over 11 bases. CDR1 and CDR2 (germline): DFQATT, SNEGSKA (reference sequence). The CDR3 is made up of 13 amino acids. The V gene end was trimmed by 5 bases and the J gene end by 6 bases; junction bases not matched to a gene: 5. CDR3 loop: CSAGRDRGAEAFF. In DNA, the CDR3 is TGCAGTGCTGGCCGGGACAGGGGGGCTGAAGCTTTCTTT.

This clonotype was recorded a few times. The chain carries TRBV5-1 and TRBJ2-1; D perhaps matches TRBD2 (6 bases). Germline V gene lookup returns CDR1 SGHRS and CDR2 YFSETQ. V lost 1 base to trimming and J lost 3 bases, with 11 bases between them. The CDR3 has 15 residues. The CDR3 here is CASSLFSSDYNEQFF. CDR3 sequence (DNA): TGCGCCAGCAGCTTGTTCTCTAGCGACTACAATGAGCAGTTCTTC. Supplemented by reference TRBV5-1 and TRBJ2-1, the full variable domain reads KAGVTQTPRYLIKTRGQQVTLSCSPISGHRSVSWYQQTPGQGLQFLFEYFSETQRNKGNFPGRFSGRQFSNSRSEMNVSTLELGDSALYLCASSLFSSDYNEQFFGPGTRLTVL.

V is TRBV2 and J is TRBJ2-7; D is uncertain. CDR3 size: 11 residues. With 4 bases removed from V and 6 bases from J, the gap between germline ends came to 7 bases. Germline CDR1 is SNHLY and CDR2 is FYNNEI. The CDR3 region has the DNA TGTGCCAGCAGTGTAAGAAGCGAGCAGTACTTC. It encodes CASSVRSEQYF.

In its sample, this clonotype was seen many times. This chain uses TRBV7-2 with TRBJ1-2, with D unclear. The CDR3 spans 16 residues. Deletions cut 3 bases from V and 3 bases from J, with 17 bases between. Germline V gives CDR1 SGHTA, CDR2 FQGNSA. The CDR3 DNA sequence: TGTGCCAGCAGCTTCAAGGGAGGGAGTGAGGACTATGGCTACACCTTC. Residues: CASSFKGGSEDYGYTF.

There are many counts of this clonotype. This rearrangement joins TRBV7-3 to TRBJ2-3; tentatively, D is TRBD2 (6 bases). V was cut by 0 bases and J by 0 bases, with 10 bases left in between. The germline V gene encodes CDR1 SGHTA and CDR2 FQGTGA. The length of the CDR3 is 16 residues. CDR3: CASSLTSGISTDTQYF. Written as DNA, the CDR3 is TGTGCCAGCAGCTTAACTAGCGGAATAAGCACAGATACGCAGTATTTT.

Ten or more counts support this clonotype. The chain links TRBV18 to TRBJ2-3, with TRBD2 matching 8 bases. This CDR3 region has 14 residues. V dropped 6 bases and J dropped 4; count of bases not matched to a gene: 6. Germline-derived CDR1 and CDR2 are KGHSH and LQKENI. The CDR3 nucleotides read TGTGCCAGCTCGCAATCCGGGAGGGCAGATACGCAGTATTTT. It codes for CASSQSGRADTQYF. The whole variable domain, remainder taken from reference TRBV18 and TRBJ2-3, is NAGVMQNPRHLVRRRGQEARLRCSPMKGHSHVYWYRQLPEEGLKFMVYLQKENIIDESGMPKERFSAEFPKEGPSILRIQQVVRGDSAAYFCASSQSGRADTQYFGPGTRLTVL.

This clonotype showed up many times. The CDR3: CASSPTMTLNTEAFF. The CDR3 DNA reads TGTGCCAGCAGCCCTACTATGACTCTCAACACTGAAGCTTTCTTT. The chain carries TRBV7-3 and TRBJ1-1; D is ambiguous. Per germline, CDR1 SGHTA and CDR2 FQGTGA. V was cut by 5 bases and J by 2 bases, with 15 bases left in between. This CDR3 has 15 amino acids.

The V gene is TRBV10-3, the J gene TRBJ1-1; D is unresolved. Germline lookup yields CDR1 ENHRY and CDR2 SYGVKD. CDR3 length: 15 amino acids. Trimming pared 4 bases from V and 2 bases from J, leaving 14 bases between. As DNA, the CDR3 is TGTGCCATCAGTGCTAGGAGTGGCACTAACACTGAAGCTTTCTTT. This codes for CAISARSGTNTEAFF.